Below, 26 T cell receptor beta chains from the same sample are listed, as sequenced in a study of cytomegalovirus exposure and HLA in healthy donors. The PCR contained 60 Vbeta and 13 Jbeta primers. The method was immunoSEQ multiplex PCR; TCRdb's version includes in-frame clones alone and lacks a portion of them. This table holds about 59,000 clones, 80% found once. The sample comprised PBMCs. Receptors originate from a woman between 40 and 55 years old in good health and CMV-seronegative.

CDR3 coding DNA: TGCGCCAGCAGCCAAGATCTGGGGACACTTCCTGAAGCTTTCTTT. This gives the protein CASSQDLGTLPEAFF. The chain employs TRBV4-1 and TRBJ1-1, with D perhaps matching TRBD1 (6 bases). This CDR3 has 15 amino acids. V lost 0 bases to trimming and J lost 6 bases, with 14 bases between them. Looked up from germline, CDR1 is MGHRA and CDR2 is YSYEKL.

This clone was seen only a few times. The chain recombines TRBV5-1 with TRBJ1-4; D call uncertain. V was clipped by 5 bases and J by 8 bases, with 13 bases between them. This CDR3 has 13 amino acids. Germline CDR1 is SGHRS and CDR2 is YFSETQ. This CDR3 reads CASSRAEREKLFF. CDR3 coding DNA: TGCGCCAGCAGTCGAGCCGAGCGGGAAAAACTGTTTTTT.

The sample holds one count of this clone. The J gene is TRBJ1-5, the V gene TRBV7-8; D not certain. The CDR3 is 15 amino acids. The germline V and J ends were trimmed by 5 bases and 5 bases, with 16 bases remaining between them. Germline values: CDR1 SGHVS, CDR2 FQNEAQ. The CDR3 sequence: CASSPGSRSDQPQHF. In DNA form, the CDR3 reads TGTGCCAGCAGCCCGGGGAGCCGATCTGATCAGCCCCAGCATTTT.

This clone came up once. The rearrangement links TRBV19 to TRBJ2-1, with 11 bases identical to TRBD2. The germline V gene encodes CDR1 LNHDA and CDR2 SQIVND (reference sequence). The CDR3 is 15 amino acids. V was pared by 5 bases and J by 2 bases, with 2 bases of the junction left unmatched. The CDR3 DNA follows: TGTGCCAGTAGTCGACTAGCGGGAACCTACAATGAGCAGTTCTTC. Protein product: CASSRLAGTYNEQFF.

The chain employs TRBV7-2 and TRBJ1-1, with D hard to call. V lost 3 bases, J lost 0 bases, and 8 bases lay in between. The CDR3 is made up of 14 amino acids. CDR1 and CDR2 from the germline V gene are SGHTA and FQGNSA. This chain's CDR3 is CASSLLPMNTEAFF. CDR3 DNA sequence: TGTGCCAGCAGCTTGCTACCTATGAACACTGAAGCTTTCTTT.

This clone was observed once. V and J are TRBV23-1 and TRBJ2-7; TRBD1 is a possible D gene (5 bases). TRBV23-1 is labeled an ORF, and its function is uncertain. CDR3 size: 11 residues. Trimming left V 6 bases short and J 6 bases short, with 9 bases between. Here the CDR3 DNA reads TGCGCCAGCAGCCTCAGGGTCGAGCAGTACTTC. Translation: CASSLRVEQYF.

The CDR3 nucleotides are TGTGCCAGCAGCGTAGGTCACAACCCGGATACGCAGTATTTT. This gives the protein CASSVGHNPDTQYF. The chain joins TRBV9 to TRBJ2-3, with D hard to call. The V end lost 0 bases, the J end lost 6 bases, and 11 bases lay between the germline ends. In germline, CDR1 is SGDLS, CDR2 YYNGEE. The CDR3 has 14 amino acids.

The chain employs TRBV28 and TRBJ1-1; D unclear. CDR3 length: 12 residues. Looked up from germline, CDR1 is MDHEN and CDR2 is SYDVKM. Trimming removed 5 bases at V and 11 bases at J, with 15 bases between. CDR3 sequence (DNA): TGTGCCAGCAGTCCGACCCTACAGCCGGCTTTCTTT. Encoded protein: CASSPTLQPAFF.

The V call is TRBV5-1, the J call TRBJ2-1; tentative D call: TRBD2 (6 bases). The CDR3 runs 14 residues. CDR1 is SGHRS, CDR2 YFSETQ, per germline. The V end lost 5 bases, the J end lost 5 bases, and 14 bases lay between the germline ends. The CDR3 spells CASSLRESDNEQFF. CDR3 coding DNA: TGCGCCAGCAGTCTTCGGGAGTCAGACAATGAGCAGTTCTTC.

This chain connects TRBV7-2 to TRBJ1-1; a weak D match, TRBD1 (5 bases). Trimming shortened V by 5 bases and J by 1 base, and 23 bases separated the two germline ends. Germline lookup yields CDR1 SGHTA and CDR2 FQGNSA. This CDR3 comprises 18 residues. The CDR3 coding sequence is TGTGCCAGCAGCGATAGGGGTCGGGGGGGGTCTAAGAACACTGAAGCTTTCTTT. This sequence encodes CASSDRGRGGSKNTEAFF. Filled out from reference TRBV7-2 and TRBJ1-1, the complete variable domain reads GAGVSQSPSNKVTEKGKDVELRCDPISGHTALYWYRQSLGQGLEFLIYFQGNSAPDKSGLPSDRFSAERTGGSVSTLTIQRTQQEDSAVYLCASSDRGRGGSKNTEAFFGQGTRLTVV.

The rearrangement uses TRBV28 and TRBJ1-2; possibly TRBD1 for D (6 bases). V was trimmed by 2 bases and J by 5 bases, leaving 12 bases between them. Germline CDR1 is MDHEN and CDR2 is SYDVKM. The CDR3 loop spans 14 amino acids. The CDR3 bases are TGTGCCAGCAGTTTAGGGTGGACAGTTTATGGCTACACCTTC. The encoded protein is CASSLGWTVYGYTF.

The rearrangement links TRBV5-6 to TRBJ2-1, with 8 bases that match TRBD2. Germline V gives CDR1 SGHDT, CDR2 YYEEEE. The CDR3 spans 15 residues. The V gene end was trimmed by 0 bases and the J gene end by 3 bases; junction bases not matched to a gene: 2. For the CDR3, the DNA is TGTGCCAGCAGCTTGGAGCTAGCGGGCTACAATGAGCAGTTCTTC. This sequence encodes CASSLELAGYNEQFF.

This clone was detected only a few times. V is TRBV19 and J is TRBJ2-3, with D possibly matching TRBD2 (6 bases). Germline assignment: CDR1 LNHDA and CDR2 SQIVND (reference sequence). The CDR3 has 15 amino acids. The germline V and J ends were trimmed by 3 bases and 9 bases, with 19 bases remaining between them. The CDR3 here is CASSMFGRGDYTQYF. In nucleotides, the CDR3 is TGTGCCAGTAGTATGTTCGGGCGGGGCGATTACACGCAGTATTTT.

The J gene is TRBJ1-1, the V gene TRBV4-2, with D tentatively TRBD1 (5 bases). The CDR3 consists of 15 residues. Per the germline V gene, CDR1 is LGHNA and CDR2 is YNFKEQ. V lost 3 bases and J lost 0, with 11 bases in between. The CDR3 DNA follows: TGTGCCAGCAGCCAGTTGGCAGGGATGAACACTGAAGCTTTCTTT. It encodes CASSQLAGMNTEAFF.

The V gene is TRBV7-9, the J gene TRBJ2-1, with 12 bases fitting TRBD2. Trimming at V came to 5 bases and at J to 7 bases, leaving 9 bases not matched to a gene. The germline gives CDR1 SEHNR, CDR2 FQNEAQ (reference sequence). The CDR3 extends over 16 amino acids. The CDR3 nucleotides read TGTGCCAGCAGCATGACTAGCGGGAGAAGGAGGAATGAGCAGTTCTTC. This gives the protein CASSMTSGRRRNEQFF.

The rearrangement joins TRBV6-6 to TRBJ2-3; D gene unclear. The CDR3 totals 14 residues. The V end was cut by 5 bases, the J end by 0 bases, with 9 bases between. The germline V gene encodes CDR1 MNHNY and CDR2 SVGAGI (reference sequence). This CDR3 reads CASSAGSSTDTQYF. The CDR3 region has the DNA TGTGCCAGCAGTGCAGGATCTAGCACAGATACGCAGTATTTT.

The J gene is TRBJ1-5, the V gene TRBV2; D may be TRBD1 (5 bases). V lost 0 bases, J lost 2 bases, and 11 bases lay in between. Germline V CDR1 and CDR2: SNHLY, FYNNEI. This CDR3 has 16 amino acids. The CDR3 nucleotides are TGTGCCAGCAGTGAAGCTGGGCAGGGCGGCAATCAGCCCCAGCATTTT. Amino acids: CASSEAGQGGNQPQHF.

This clone was counted once. This chain connects TRBV28 to TRBJ1-5; D is possibly TRBD1 (6 bases). The germline V gene has CDR1 MDHEN and CDR2 SYDVKM. CDR3 size: 15 residues. V lost 1 base to trimming and J lost 3 bases, with 10 bases between them. The CDR3 is CASSLLGDTNQPQHF. DNA of the CDR3: TGTGCCAGCAGTTTATTAGGGGACACCAATCAGCCCCAGCATTTT.

The chain carries TRBV7-2 and TRBJ2-7; perhaps TRBD1 as D (5 bases). Trimming pared 1 base from V and 0 bases from J, leaving 7 bases between. Germline V gives CDR1 SGHTA, CDR2 FQGNSA. The CDR3 extends over 14 amino acids. The CDR3 DNA reads as TGTGCCAGCAGCTTAGTAGGGGACTCCTACGAGCAGTACTTC. This gives the protein CASSLVGDSYEQYF.

This clone was recorded a few times. This sequence joins TRBV14 and TRBJ1-1; D uncertain. CDR1 and CDR2 from the germline V gene are SGHDN and FVKESK. The CDR3 spans 12 residues. V dropped 1 base and J dropped 3 bases, with 3 bases sitting between them. The CDR3 DNA sequence: TGTGCCAGCAGCCAAGTATACACTGAAGCTTTCTTT. It translates to CASSQVYTEAFF.

This clone was seen once. J is TRBJ2-3 and V is TRBV18; 13 nucleotides align to TRBD2. With V trimmed by 4 bases and J by 6 bases, 7 bases remained unmatched. Germline-derived CDR1 and CDR2 are KGHSH and LQKENI. This CDR3 comprises 16 residues. CDR3 region: CASSRGTSGTVDTQYF. DNA of the CDR3: TGTGCCAGCTCACGCGGGACTAGCGGGACAGTCGATACGCAGTATTTT.

This clone was seen only once. This rearrangement joins TRBV6-5 to TRBJ2-1, with TRBD1 matching over 9 bases. CDR1 and CDR2 (germline): MNHEY, SVGAGI. Losses at the gene ends were 2 bases for V and 7 bases for J; bases not matched to a gene: 6. This CDR3 spans 15 amino acids. The chain's CDR3 is CASSYPGQGRNEQFF. The CDR3 DNA sequence: TGTGCCAGCAGTTACCCGGGACAGGGTAGGAATGAGCAGTTCTTC.

The chain joins TRBV5-8 to TRBJ2-1; 10 bases map to TRBD2. There are 15 residues in the CDR3. CDR1 is SGHTS and CDR2 is YDEGEE in the germline V gene. J was trimmed by 5 bases and V by 4 bases; bases with no gene match: 6. CDR3 residues: CASSLGTSANNEQFF. CDR3 nucleotide sequence: TGTGCCAGCAGCCTAGGGACTAGCGCTAACAATGAGCAGTTCTTC.

This CDR3 reads CASRENRGEAFF. CDR3 coding DNA: TGTGCCAGCAGAGAGAACAGGGGGGAAGCTTTCTTT. V gene TRBV28 combines with J gene TRBJ1-1, with 8 nucleotides matching TRBD1. This CDR3 has 12 amino acids. The germline V gene encodes CDR1 MDHEN and CDR2 SYDVKM. Trimming took 6 bases from V and 8 from J; bases not matched to a gene: 5. The full variable domain, in which reference TRBV28 and TRBJ1-1 provide the parts outside the CDR3, is DVKVTQSSRYLVKRTGEKVFLECVQDMDHENMFWYRQDPGLGLRLIYFSYDVKMKEKGDIPEGYSVSREKKERFSLILESASTNQTSMYLCASRENRGEAFFGQGTRLTVV.

This chain connects TRBV10-3 to TRBJ2-7, with 9 bases identical to TRBD1. Germline V gives CDR1 ENHRY, CDR2 SYGVKD. J gave up 5 bases and V 6 bases, and 5 bases lay outside the gene matches. The CDR3 covers 13 residues. CDR3 in amino acids: CAISGTGKNEQYF. Here the CDR3 DNA reads TGTGCCATCAGCGGGACAGGGAAAAACGAGCAGTACTTC.

CDR3 nucleotides: TGTGCCAGTAGTAGGCAGGGGGAGCGAATACGACACCAAGCTTTCTTT. As protein: CASSRQGERIRHQAFF. V gene TRBV19 combines with J gene TRBJ1-1, with 7 bases matching TRBD1. In germline, CDR1 is LNHDA, CDR2 SQIVND (reference sequence). The V segment lost 4 bases and the J segment 9 bases; nucleotides outside the gene matches: 17. This CDR3 is 16 amino acids long.